This is a list of T cell receptor beta chains from one sample in a study of CD8+ T cells in alopecia areata. The protocol was immunoSEQ multiplex PCR, while the TCRdb copy is restricted to in-frame clones and leaves out a portion. This table holds about 130,000 clones, 49% found once. This sample comprised CD8+ T cells sorted from blood, obtained at week 0. The receptors originated from a human donor with alopecia areata. Each CDR3 is given with its conserved first and last residue. The D gene is left open where the match is weak. Only some rows state a clone size, as once, few, many or a class for expanded clones.

D gene | J gene | V gene | clone size | CDR3 DNA | CDR3 protein
NA | TRBJ2-7 | TRBV30 | NA | TGTGCCTGGAGTCCGGACAGATATGACGAGCAGTACTTC | CAWSPDRYDEQYF
NA | TRBJ2-6 | TRBV7-9 | few | TGTGCCAGCAGCTTAGGGGGCGCTGGGGCCAACGTCCTGACTTTC | CASSLGGAGANVLTF
NA | TRBJ2-1 | TRBV5-1 | NA | TGCGCCAGCAGCCCCGACAGCCGCTCTGGCAATGAGCAGTTCTTC | CASSPDSRSGNEQFF
NA | TRBJ1-1 | TRBV29-1 | NA | TGCAGCGTTGAAGCGCTAGGGAACACTGAAGCTTTCTTT | CSVEALGNTEAFF
NA | TRBJ2-7 | TRBV4-1 | NA | TGCGCCAGCAGCCAAGACGGCGCTGAGCAGTACTTC | CASSQDGAEQYF
NA | TRBJ2-7 | TRBV7-3 | NA | TGTGCCAGCAGCTTAAGGCCAGGCTACGAGCAGTACTTC | CASSLRPGYEQYF
TRBD1 | TRBJ1-4 | TRBV30 | NA | TGTGCCTGGAGTGCGCCGGGACAGCTGAATGAAAAACTGTTTTTT | CAWSAPGQLNEKLFF
TRBD2 | TRBJ2-1 | TRBV5-6 | NA | TGTGCCAGCAGCTTGGCGATAGCGGGGGTGTACAATGAGCAGTTCTTC | CASSLAIAGVYNEQFF
NA | TRBJ1-5 | TRBV2 | NA | TGTGCCAGCAGTGAACGGGCAGAAGGGGATCAGCCCCAGCATTTT | CASSERAEGDQPQHF
NA | TRBJ2-3 | TRBV4-1 | few | TGCGCCAGCAGCCCCGGGGTATACACAGATACGCAGTATTTT | CASSPGVYTDTQYF
NA | TRBJ2-3 | TRBV9 | few | TGTGCCAGCAGCGTAGAACCTTTACAGTCCCCCACAGATACGCAGTATTTT | CASSVEPLQSPTDTQYF
NA | TRBJ2-5 | TRBV9 | NA | TGTGCCAGCAGCGTAGATGACAGGCCCCAAGAGACCCAGTACTTC | CASSVDDRPQETQYF
NA | TRBJ2-2 | TRBV29-1 | NA | TGCAGCGCCCTACGGGACACCGGGGAGCTGTTTTTT | CSALRDTGELFF
TRBD1 | TRBJ2-7 | TRBV11-2 | NA | TGTGCCAGCAGCTCCCGGGACAGCCGGTACTTC | CASSSRDSRYF
NA | TRBJ1-1 | TRBV25-1 | few | TGTGCCAGCATGGAGAGTCATTTCACTGAAGCTTTCTTT | CASMESHFTEAFF
NA | TRBJ1-2 | TRBV5-1 | once | TGCGCCAGCAGCTTGAACCGACAGGATGGTGGCTACACCTTC | CASSLNRQDGGYTF
NA | TRBJ1-2 | TRBV7-9 | few | TGTGCCAGCAGCTTGCAGGGGTCGCTGCCGCTAGCTAACTATGGCTACACCTTC | CASSLQGSLPLANYGYTF
NA | TRBJ2-7 | TRBV14 | few | TGTGCCAGCAGCCAAGTCAGAGGATACGAGCAGTACTTC | CASSQVRGYEQYF
TRBD1 | TRBJ2-5 | TRBV29-1 | NA | TGCAGCGTTGAATTTCTGAGGACAGGGGGCCGGGAGACCCAGTACTTC | CSVEFLRTGGRETQYF
TRBD2 | TRBJ2-5 | TRBV11-2 | NA | TGTGCCAGCAGCCTTGCGGGAGAGATCCAAGAGACCCAGTACTTC | CASSLAGEIQETQYF
NA | TRBJ2-5 | TRBV27 | NA | TGTGCCAGCAGTTCCGGGGTCGTCGAGACCCAGTACTTC | CASSSGVVETQYF
NA | TRBJ1-5 | TRBV11-2 | NA | TGTGCCAGCAGCTTGGGGGGTGGTTGGCCCCAGCATTTT | CASSLGGGWPQHF
TRBD2 | TRBJ2-5 | TRBV10-2 | NA | TGCGCCAGCCTTAAACCTAGCGGGGGGCATGAGGAGACCCAGTACTTC | CASLKPSGGHEETQYF
NA | TRBJ2-7 | TRBV11-1 | NA | TGTGCCAGCAGCCTAACACGCGGCCGGGGCGACGAGCAGTACTTC | CASSLTRGRGDEQYF
NA | TRBJ1-3 | TRBV5-6 | NA | TGTGCCAGCAGCTTGCCCCGGGAGGAGGGAAACACCATATATTTT | CASSLPREEGNTIYF
NA | TRBJ2-1 | TRBV20-1 | medium-sized | TGCAGTGCCCTTCACAATGAGCAGTTCTTC | CSALHNEQFF
NA | TRBJ2-2 | TRBV29-1 | few | TGCAGCGTTGAAGAATCCACCGGGGAGCTGTTTTTT | CSVEESTGELFF
NA | TRBJ1-1 | TRBV29-1 | NA | TGCAGCGTTAGAACGGACAGTAACACTGAAGCTTTCTTT | CSVRTDSNTEAFF
TRBD1 | TRBJ2-2 | TRBV23-1 | NA | TGCGCCAGCAGTCAGATGACCGGGACAGGGGGCCTGAAAAGTGGCAGTACCGGGGAGCTGTTTTTT | CASSQMTGTGGLKSGSTGELFF
NA | TRBJ1-6 | TRBV14 | NA | TGTGCCAGCAGCCAAGAGCCAGTGGGCTATAATTCACCCCTCCACTTT | CASSQEPVGYNSPLHF
TRBD1 | TRBJ2-5 | TRBV6-6 | NA | TGTGCCAGCAGTTCCCCCGGGACAGGGGTTGAGCAGTACTTC | CASSSPGTGVEQYF
NA | TRBJ2-7 | TRBV9 | NA | TGTGCCAGCAGCGTCCGGGACGTTGCCTACGAGCAGTACTTC | CASSVRDVAYEQYF
NA | TRBJ2-3 | TRBV5-1 | NA | TGCGCCAGCAGCTTGGTGGCCGTTAGCACAGATACGCAGTATTTT | CASSLVAVSTDTQYF
NA | TRBJ2-2 | TRBV9 | many | TGTGCCAGCAGCTCGCCTCGGCACCGAACGAACACCGGGGAGCTGTTTTTT | CASSSPRHRTNTGELFF
NA | TRBJ2-3 | TRBV4-1 | NA | TGCGCCAGCAGCCAAGAGCCAGCGTCAGATACGCAGTATTTT | CASSQEPASDTQYF
NA | TRBJ2-2 | TRBV6-4 | NA | TGTGCCAGCAGTGACTCCCACACCGGGGAGCTGTTTTTT | CASSDSHTGELFF
TRBD2 | TRBJ2-1 | TRBV6-5 | once | TGTGCCAGCAGCGGGGGGGCCTACAATGAGCAGTTCTTC | CASSGGAYNEQFF
NA | TRBJ2-7 | TRBV19 | few | TGTGCCAGTAGTATCCCGTCACCCTACGAGCAGTACTTC | CASSIPSPYEQYF
NA | TRBJ2-2 | TRBV30 | few | TGTGCCTGGAGTACGCGGGGACTTTCGACCGGGGAGCTGTTTTTT | CAWSTRGLSTGELFF
NA | TRBJ2-2 | TRBV5-4 | few | TGTGCCAGCAGCTTGAAAGGTCACTACACCGGGGAGCTGTTTTTT | CASSLKGHYTGELFF
NA | TRBJ2-3 | TRBV5-5 | many | TGTGCCAGCAGCTTTCCTAGTCGGGTTACTCCCACAGATACGCAGTATTTT | CASSFPSRVTPTDTQYF
NA | TRBJ1-1 | TRBV7-9 | few | TGTGCCAGCACTGAACCCCCGCCGTCGAACACTGAAGCTTTCTTT | CASTEPPPSNTEAFF
NA | TRBJ2-7 | TRBV29-1 | once | TGCAGCGCCCTGGGGGGGGCTACCGAGCAGTACTTC | CSALGGATEQYF
NA | TRBJ1-1 | TRBV29-1 | NA | TGCAGCGTTGTTGGGGGAGGCACTGAAGCTTTCTTT | CSVVGGGTEAFF
NA | TRBJ2-7 | TRBV27 | NA | TGTGCCAGCAGTCCAGGATTGGCCTACGAGCAGTACTTC | CASSPGLAYEQYF
TRBD1 | TRBJ2-2 | TRBV9 | few | TGTGCCAGCAGCGTAGAAGGGGGCCAAACCGGGGAGCTGTTTTTT | CASSVEGGQTGELFF
NA | TRBJ2-7 | TRBV2 | NA | TGTGCCAGCCTGATCGAGGGAACCTCCTACGAGCAGTACTTC | CASLIEGTSYEQYF
NA | TRBJ1-5 | TRBV27 | NA | TGTGCCAGCAGTTTGACAGGTAGCAATCAGCCCCAGCATTTT | CASSLTGSNQPQHF
NA | TRBJ2-3 | TRBV7-8 | NA | TGTGCCAGCAGCTTAGAAAAGTACACAGATACGCAGTATTTT | CASSLEKYTDTQYF
NA | TRBJ2-5 | TRBV7-9 | NA | TGTGCCAGCAGCTTAGAAATTAACCAGGGACCTAAAGAGACCCAGTACTTC | CASSLEINQGPKETQYF
NA | TRBJ2-5 | TRBV30 | NA | TGTGCCTGGTCAGGCGGGTCAGAAGAGACCCAGTACTTC | CAWSGGSEETQYF
NA | TRBJ2-2 | TRBV4-1 | NA | TGCGCCAGCAGCCACGGGGAAACCGGGGAGCTGTTTTTT | CASSHGETGELFF